The present TCR beta chain was sequenced within a study of blood T cell repertoires in COVID-19. The wider study: From T cells, B-cell-depleted T cells, or PBMCs came the material, which was cDNA or gDNA.

Trimming left V 3 bases short and J 5 bases short, with 8 bases between. Germline V lookup: CDR1 KGHSH, CDR2 LQKENI. CDR3 length: 12 residues. Per the study methods: Researchers report that nucleated cell counts were estimated from reference gene primer amplification. The table came from immunoSEQ multiplex PCR; TCRdb's copy has only in-frame clones and leaves some out. V and J calls and clone size are copied from that table; D and trimming were computed from the DNA. Counted here are a few hundred thousand clones, around 89% occurring once; the ten biggest clones make up roughly 6.1%. Seattle patients were enrolled during active infection and followed longitudinally.

The V and J genes are TRBV18 and TRBJ2-7; D is ambiguous. Sequences were obtained from peripheral blood. This TCR came from a woman in her 50s with COVID-19, enrolled during active disease. In DNA form, the CDR3 reads TGTGCCAGCTCACCTATGGGCGACGAGCAGTACTTC. Its protein product is CASSPMGDEQYF.